The 22 T cell receptor beta chains reported below all come from one sample, sequenced in a study of neurological immune-mediated disorders. One entry per CDR3 protein results from TCRdb running MiXCR on the 5' RACE reads. The repertoire holds roughly 46,000 distinct CDR3 sequences, 1.5% to 2% seen once, with approximately 2.3% in the top ten. Material: PBMCs. The receptors originated from a woman between 35 and 50 years old with multiple sclerosis.

This clonotype was detected a few times. The CDR3 spells CASSFPGQGRAFF. CDR3 bases: TGTGCCAGCAGTTTCCCTGGACAGGGCCGGGCTTTCTTT. The genes are TRBV6-5 and TRBJ1-1; 8 bases are a match to TRBD1. The J segment lost 11 bases and the V segment lost 4 bases, leaving 9 bases of the junction unmatched. This CDR3 has 13 residues. CDR1 is MNHEY, CDR2 SVGAGI, per germline.

This clonotype has a count of ten or more. This chain connects TRBV5-1 to TRBJ1-1; 12 bases are shared with TRBD1. V gave up 4 bases and J gave up 7 bases; unmatched junction bases: 5. Germline V gives CDR1 SGHRS, CDR2 YFSETQ. CDR3 length: 14 residues. This CDR3 is CASSPGTGGSEAFF. In nucleotides, the CDR3 is TGCGCCAGCAGCCCCGGGACAGGGGGCAGTGAAGCTTTCTTT.

In its sample, this clonotype was seen many times. This chain links TRBV7-9 with TRBJ1-1; possibly TRBD1 for D (6 bases). CDR3 size: 14 residues. Per the germline V gene, CDR1 is SEHNR and CDR2 is FQNEAQ (reference sequence). Trimming took 1 base from V and 1 from J, leaving 7 bases between them. CDR3: CASSLEGQNTEAFF. In nucleotides, the CDR3 is TGTGCCAGCAGCTTAGAGGGACAGAACACTGAAGCTTTCTTT.

This clonotype came up many times. V is TRBV27 and J is TRBJ2-2; no reliable D call. V was cut by 3 bases and J by 4 bases, with 3 bases left in between. Germline CDR1 is MNHEY and CDR2 is SMNVEV (reference sequence). The CDR3 consists of 12 residues. The CDR3 region has the DNA TGTGCCAGCAGTTTTTCCACCGGGGAGCTGTTTTTT. It yields the protein CASSFSTGELFF.

This clonotype was seen ten or more times. This chain connects TRBV7-9 to TRBJ1-6; unclear D gene. The germline V and J ends were trimmed by 7 bases and 6 bases, with 7 bases remaining between them. Per germline, CDR1 SEHNR and CDR2 FQNEAQ (reference sequence). The CDR3 spans 12 residues. Here the CDR3 DNA reads TGTGCCAGCACCTTGGGTAATTCACCCCTCCACTTT. This translates into CASTLGNSPLHF. Full variable domain (outside the CDR3, taken from reference TRBV7-9 and TRBJ1-6): DTGVSQNPRHKITKRGQNVTFRCDPISEHNRLYWYRQTLGQGPEFLTYFQNEAQLEKSRLLSDRFSAERPKGSFSTLEIQRTEQGDSAMYLCASTLGNSPLHFGNGTRLTVT.

This clonotype was observed many times. This chain links TRBV5-1 with TRBJ1-4; unclear D gene. This CDR3 has 15 residues. Germline CDR1 and CDR2: SGHRS and YFSETQ. Trimming removed 9 bases at V and 3 bases at J, with 18 bases between. The CDR3 loop is CANNVGQSPNEKLFF. In DNA, the CDR3 is TGCGCCAACAACGTAGGGCAGAGCCCTAATGAAAAACTGTTTTTT.

The sample holds many counts of this clonotype. The rearrangement links TRBV12-3 or TRBV12-4 to TRBJ1-3; D possibly corresponds to TRBD1 (5 bases). The CDR3 contains 13 residues. Trimming took off 6 bases at V and 2 bases at J, with 8 bases between the two ends. The CDR3 region is CASRGVAGNTIYF. The CDR3 DNA is TGTGCCAGCAGGGGGGTCGCTGGAAACACCATATATTTT.

This clonotype was counted between two and nine times. The genes are TRBV20-1 and TRBJ2-4; 8 nucleotides line up with TRBD1. From germline, CDR1 is DFQATT and CDR2 SNEGSKA (reference sequence). Trimming took 1 base from V and 7 from J; bases not matched to a gene: 6. There are 14 residues in the CDR3. The CDR3 nucleotides are TGCAGTGCTAGAGGCCGGACAGGGAGGAACATTCAGTACTTC. As protein: CSARGRTGRNIQYF.

This clonotype has at least ten counts. DNA for the CDR3: TGCGCCAGCAGTCCAGACAGGGGTTACGAGCAGTACTTC. Protein: CASSPDRGYEQYF. The J gene is TRBJ2-7, the V gene TRBV4-1; 8 bases are a match to TRBD1. The J segment lost 4 bases and the V segment lost 6 bases, leaving 5 bases of the junction unmatched. This CDR3 region has 13 residues. Germline values: CDR1 MGHRA, CDR2 YSYEKL.

This clonotype occurred many times. The chain joins TRBV4-1 to TRBJ2-2; 9 bases are a match to TRBD1. CDR1 and CDR2 (germline): MGHRA, YSYEKL. V gave up 3 bases and J gave up 5 bases; unmatched junction bases: 13. CDR3 length: 18 amino acids. The CDR3 nucleotides are TGCGCCAGCAGCCAGAATGCCTTACAGGGGGCACGGACCGGGGAGCTGTTTTTT. It specifies CASSQNALQGARTGELFF.

This clonotype appeared many times. V is TRBV24-1 and J is TRBJ2-5; TRBD2 might be the D (5 bases). Germline V gene lookup returns CDR1 KGHDR and CDR2 SFDVKD. V was clipped by 0 bases and J by 1 base, with 11 bases between them. This CDR3 contains 16 residues. The CDR3 region has the DNA TGTGCCACCAGTGATTTGACAGCGGCGGGCCAAGAGACCCAGTACTTC. This sequence encodes CATSDLTAAGQETQYF.

Many counts were recorded for this clonotype. J is TRBJ1-2 and V is TRBV6-6; D possibly corresponds to TRBD1 (5 bases). This CDR3 spans 15 amino acids. Between the trimmed V and J ends, which lost 6 bases and 1 base, there was a span of 15 bases. The germline gives CDR1 MNHNY, CDR2 SVGAGI (reference sequence). CDR3 amino acids: CASSPSSGGNYGYTF. The CDR3 coding sequence is TGTGCCAGCAGCCCCTCCTCGGGGGGTAACTATGGCTACACCTTC.

There are many counts of this clonotype. The V gene is TRBV5-1, the J gene TRBJ2-1; 8 bases are shared with TRBD1. Germline-derived CDR1 and CDR2 are SGHRS and YFSETQ. The CDR3 sequence is 14 residues long. The trim removed 4 bases at V and 8 bases at J, leaving 8 bases unmatched. The CDR3: CASSQPSGGYEQFF. DNA for the CDR3: TGCGCCAGCAGCCAACCTTCAGGGGGCTATGAGCAGTTCTTC.

This clonotype was seen many times. The chain employs TRBV12-3 or TRBV12-4 and TRBJ2-7, with D unclear. This CDR3 contains 12 residues. Trimming removed 6 bases at V and 6 bases at J, with 12 bases between. The CDR3 region is CASSSSGVEQYF. The CDR3 DNA sequence: TGTGCCAGCAGCTCAAGTGGGGTCGAGCAGTACTTC.

This clonotype was detected many times. The rearrangement links TRBV5-6 to TRBJ2-3; maybe TRBD1 (6 bases). Germline values: CDR1 SGHDT, CDR2 YYEEEE. The CDR3 runs 13 residues. V dropped 4 bases and J dropped 4 bases, with 10 bases sitting between them. The CDR3 DNA is TGTGCCAGCAGCCCTACAGGGTCAGATACGCAGTATTTT. Translation: CASSPTGSDTQYF.

There are many counts of this clonotype. The chain has TRBV5-8 and TRBJ1-4; no definite D call. The CDR3 runs to 14 residues. Trimming left V 1 base short and J 8 bases short, with 12 bases between. Germline lookup yields CDR1 SGHTS and CDR2 YDEGEE. The CDR3 sequence: CASSLYGFGEKLFF. CDR3 sequence (DNA): TGTGCCAGCAGCTTGTACGGGTTTGGGGAAAAACTGTTTTTT.

This clonotype showed up many times. The J gene is TRBJ2-3, the V gene TRBV6-5; perhaps TRBD2 as D (5 bases). The length of the CDR3 is 14 residues. V shed 5 bases and J shed 1 base, with 10 bases lying between them. CDR1 is MNHEY, CDR2 SVGAGI, per germline. The CDR3 loop reads CASSTGWGTDTQYF. As DNA, the CDR3 is TGTGCCAGCAGTACGGGGTGGGGCACAGATACGCAGTATTTT.

The sample holds many counts of this clonotype. The rearrangement joins TRBV10-3 to TRBJ2-3; 12 bases are a match to TRBD2. Germline CDR1 is ENHRY and CDR2 is SYGVKD. V dropped 10 bases and J dropped 4; count of bases not matched to a gene: 12. The CDR3 consists of 16 residues. CDR3 nucleotides: TGTGCCACCCAGACTAGCGGGGGCCACCGGCCAGATACGCAGTATTTT. Residues: CATQTSGGHRPDTQYF.

This clonotype was recorded many times. This sequence joins TRBV5-6 and TRBJ1-1; no firm D call. Germline loops: CDR1 SGHDT, CDR2 YYEEEE. The ends were cut back, 2 bases at V and 7 bases at J, with 12 bases in the middle. The length of the CDR3 is 13 residues. CDR3 loop: CASSFREVIEAFF. The CDR3 nucleotides are TGTGCCAGCAGCTTCCGGGAGGTAATTGAAGCTTTCTTT.

The chain couples TRBV5-1 to TRBJ2-7; TRBD1 aligns across 7 bases. Germline CDR1 reads SGHRS; CDR2 reads YFSETQ. This CDR3 region has 14 residues. Trimming cost V 4 bases and J 2 bases; bases outside gene matches: 6. This chain's CDR3 is CASSPGTVTYEQYF. The CDR3 DNA reads TGCGCCAGCAGCCCTGGGACAGTTACCTACGAGCAGTACTTC.

This clonotype came up many times. In DNA, the CDR3 is TGTGCCAGCAGCCAAGCTAGCTACGAGCAGTACTTC. It yields the protein CASSQASYEQYF. The chain combines TRBV3-1 with TRBJ2-7; D not resolved. The V and J ends lost 1 base and 3 bases respectively, with 4 bases between them. Germline CDR1 LGHDT, CDR2 YNNKEL (reference sequence). The CDR3 contains 12 residues.

There are many counts of this clonotype. The V call is TRBV20-1, the J call TRBJ1-1; tentatively, D is TRBD1 (6 bases). CDR3 length equals 16 residues. The germline V gene has CDR1 DFQATT and CDR2 SNEGSKA (reference sequence). V was pared by 0 bases and J by 1 base, with 15 bases between. The DNA for the CDR3 is TGCAGTGCTAGAGATCCCCAAAAGGGACAGAACACTGAAGCTTTCTTT. Residues: CSARDPQKGQNTEAFF.